The clone carrying this T cell receptor beta chain was detected only a few times. Antigen unknown. Approximately 10 ml of fresh peripheral blood supplied the PBMCs. The data are from a study of T cells in Graves' hyperthyroidism and ophthalmopathy. Amplification of TCR beta CDR3 regions used RNA as the template. TCR CDR3 regions were first amplified by RT-PCR with HTBI primers. TCRdb re-analysed the multiplex PCR reads in MiXCR, keeping a single row per CDR3 protein. The table records 660,000 or so distinct CDR3 sequences, around 20% of them present only once. Trimming left V 2 bases short and J 8 bases short, with 6 bases between. Germline V CDR1 and CDR2: MNHNS, SASEGT. The CDR3 covers 11 residues. Study-wide results and limits: Onset of ophthalmopathy came a median roughly 6.9 months after the model predicted it.

This sequence originates from a man younger than 45 with Graves' ophthalmopathy. The chain links TRBV6-1 to TRBJ1-2, with D hard to call. Specimen: blood. CDR3 residues: CASSETGGYTF. The CDR3 DNA is TGTGCCAGCAGTGAAACTGGCGGCTACACCTTC.